Following are 28 T cell receptor beta chains from one sample sequenced in a study of human T cells and chemical hapten exposure. TCRdb passed the RACE reads through MiXCR, listing each CDR3 protein once. The sample comprises 80,000 to 100,000 distinct CDR3 sequences, about 8.7% of which are singletons, and around 2.8% rests with the top ten. Time point of the sample: healthy volunteer bleed at 2 weeks. From whole blood left unfractionated, total RNA was extracted. The specimen was whole blood. All receptors come from a female donor in good health. Some clones in this sample may be carry-over from other donors' samples.

Written as DNA, the CDR3 is TGTGCCAGCAGCCAAATTTCACGAATGGGACTGTTTTTT. It is translated as CASSQISRMGLFF. The chain links TRBV3-1 to TRBJ1-4, with D unclear. CDR1 and CDR2 (germline): LGHDT, YNNKEL (reference sequence). Between the trimmed V and J ends, which lost 2 bases and 13 bases, there was a span of 14 bases. The CDR3 length is 13 residues.

The genes are TRBV10-3 and TRBJ2-7; 10 bases are a match to TRBD1. In germline, CDR1 is ENHRY, CDR2 SYGVKD. V lost 5 bases, J lost 5 bases, and 9 bases stayed unmatched. This CDR3 is built from 15 residues. CDR3 nucleotides: TGTGCCATCAGTCCCAGACAGGGGGCTCTGGACGAGCAGTACTTC. Translating it yields CAISPRQGALDEQYF.

This clonotype has more than one count but fewer than ten. The chain couples TRBV6-5 to TRBJ1-6; D call uncertain. Germline V gives CDR1 MNHEY, CDR2 SVGAGI. This CDR3 contains 13 residues. V was cut by 6 bases and J by 7 bases, with 10 bases left in between. CDR3 residues: CASREDGNSPLHF. The DNA of the CDR3 is TGTGCCAGCAGGGAGGACGGCAATTCACCCCTCCACTTT.

There are a few counts of this clonotype. The genes are TRBV25-1 and TRBJ1-6; 9 bases line up with TRBD1. V gave up 3 bases and J gave up 6 bases; unmatched junction bases: 6. Germline V lookup: CDR1 MGHDK, CDR2 SYGVNS. The CDR3 is 16 amino acids. DNA of the CDR3: TGTGCCAGCAGTGAGTCCACAGGGGGCGTTAATTCACCCCTCCACTTT. It translates to CASSESTGGVNSPLHF. Together with reference TRBV25-1 and TRBJ1-6, the CDR3 gives the full variable domain: EADIYQTPRYLVIGTGKKITLECSQTMGHDKMYWYQQDPGMELHLIHYSYGVNSTEKGDLSSESTVSRIRTEHFPLTLESARPSHTSQYLCASSESTGGVNSPLHFGNGTRLTVT.

This clonotype was counted a few times. The J gene is TRBJ2-1, the V gene TRBV9, with a possible D match to TRBD2 (5 bases). CDR1 SGDLS and CDR2 YYNGEE come from the germline V gene. V gave up 1 base and J gave up 8 bases, with 13 bases separating them. This CDR3 is built from 14 residues. CDR3 in amino acids: CASSVSGSGDEQFF. The DNA of the CDR3 is TGTGCCAGCAGCGTATCAGGCAGCGGAGATGAGCAGTTCTTC.

This clonotype has ten or more counts. J is TRBJ2-3 and V is TRBV3-1, with D possibly matching TRBD2 (5 bases). This CDR3 spans 15 amino acids. V was cut by 4 bases and J by 4 bases, with 15 bases left in between. CDR1 and CDR2 from the germline V gene are LGHDT and YNNKEL (reference sequence). In nucleotides, the CDR3 is TGTGCCAGCAGCCCCAGAGCGGCGGTGGCAGATACGCAGTATTTT. Translation gives CASSPRAAVADTQYF.

This chain joins TRBV12-3 or TRBV12-4 and TRBJ2-1; 9 nucleotides match TRBD2. After removal of 6 bases from V and 5 bases from J, the junction contained 5 bases not matched to a gene. The CDR3 has 14 amino acids. DNA for the CDR3: TGTGCCAGCAGACGAGCGGGAGGTAACAATGAGCAGTTCTTC. Its protein product is CASRRAGGNNEQFF.

This rearrangement joins TRBV12-3 or TRBV12-4 to TRBJ2-3; perhaps TRBD2 as D (6 bases). Trimming cost V 2 bases and J 0 bases, with 9 bases left between them. The CDR3 length is 15 residues. The CDR3 spells CASSLRAGSTDTQYF. CDR3 sequence (DNA): TGTGCCAGCAGTTTACGAGCGGGTAGCACAGATACGCAGTATTTT.

The chain joins TRBV4-3 to TRBJ2-2; TRBD2 matches at 7 bases. V lost 2 bases and J lost 6; bases outside the gene matches: 15. Germline lookup yields CDR1 LGHNA and CDR2 YSLEER. This CDR3 spans 18 amino acids. CDR3 amino acids: CASSQPSGGRVWAGELFF. CDR3 DNA sequence: TGCGCCAGCAGCCAACCTAGCGGAGGAAGGGTATGGGCCGGGGAGCTGTTTTTT.

The DNA for the CDR3 is TGTGCCAGCAGCTTAGCGATCACAGGGAGGCCCGGGGAGCTGTTTTTT. Translation: CASSLAITGRPGELFF. The chain joins TRBV7-9 to TRBJ2-2; TRBD1 or TRBD2 may be the D gene (6 bases each). Germline CDR1 is SEHNR and CDR2 is FQNEAQ (reference sequence). The ends were cut back, 0 bases at V and 6 bases at J, with 14 bases in the middle. The CDR3 sequence is 16 residues long.

The J gene is TRBJ2-3, the V gene TRBV29-1, with a possible D match to TRBD1 (5 bases). Trimming cost V 5 bases and J 3 bases, with 15 bases left between them. The germline gives CDR1 SQVTM, CDR2 ANQGSEA. The CDR3 spans 14 residues. CDR3 residues: CSVLQGQGTDTQYF. The CDR3 nucleotides are TGCAGCGTTCTGCAGGGTCAGGGTACAGATACGCAGTATTTT.

The table lists this clonotype with a few counts. The CDR3 DNA follows: TGTGCCAGCAGCTTAGTGGCGGGCGATGAGCAGTTCTTC. Translated, it gives CASSLVAGDEQFF. The rearrangement links TRBV7-2 to TRBJ2-1; D is possibly TRBD2 (5 bases). This CDR3 has 13 residues. The V end lost 1 base, the J end lost 8 bases, and 9 bases lay between the germline ends. Germline-derived CDR1 and CDR2 are SGHTA and FQGNSA.

The chain carries TRBV5-1 and TRBJ2-1; 13 bases agree with TRBD2. The V and J ends lost 4 bases and 6 bases, in that order; junction bases with no gene match: 7. Germline CDR1 reads SGHRS; CDR2 reads YFSETQ. This CDR3 is built from 16 residues. CDR3 sequence: CASSGRGLAGVNEQFF. As DNA, the CDR3 is TGCGCCAGCAGCGGAAGAGGACTAGCGGGAGTCAATGAGCAGTTCTTC.

The chain recombines TRBV11-2 with TRBJ1-2, with TRBD1 matching over 7 bases. Germline CDR1 reads SGHAT; CDR2 reads FQNNGV. V shed 4 bases, J shed 0 bases, and the junction held 5 bases outside the gene matches. This CDR3 region has 15 residues. This CDR3 reads CASSSDRLANYGYTF. CDR3 bases: TGTGCCAGCAGCTCGGACAGGCTCGCTAACTATGGCTACACCTTC.

The rearrangement joins TRBV28 to TRBJ2-5; the D gene is possibly TRBD2 (6 bases). Trimming removed 6 bases at V and 13 bases at J, with 18 bases between. The CDR3 totals 12 residues. Germline CDR1 reads MDHEN; CDR2 reads SYDVKM. In nucleotides, the CDR3 is TGTGCCAGCAGCTCGCCCCCGGGACTCGTGTACTTC. Protein sequence: CASSSPPGLVYF.

This clonotype was seen many times. The chain links TRBV7-2 to TRBJ2-3; TRBD2 matches at 13 bases. V shed 1 base and J 5 bases; nucleotides not matched to a gene: 6. The CDR3 consists of 17 residues. Per the germline V gene, CDR1 is SGHTA and CDR2 is FQGNSA. The DNA of the CDR3 is TGTGCCAGCAGCTTAGGGCCACTAGCGGGAGGGCAAGATACGCAGTATTTT. This encodes CASSLGPLAGGQDTQYF.

A word on this clonotype: Just one base apart from a much larger clone, this may be a read error. The chain is built from TRBV2 and TRBJ2-2; the D is unclear. This CDR3 has 12 residues. From germline, CDR1 is SNHLY and CDR2 FYNNEI. Trimming stripped 8 bases from V and 7 bases from J, with 11 bases between. The CDR3 sequence: CASGLDVGELFF. CDR3 in DNA: TGTGCCAGCGGGCTGGATGTCGGGGAGCTGTTTTTT.

This clonotype has more than one count but fewer than ten. The V and J genes are TRBV11-2 and TRBJ2-7; D gene uncertain. V lost 2 bases to trimming and J lost 5 bases, with 7 bases between them. CDR3 length equals 12 residues. The V gene's germline CDR1 is SGHAT and CDR2 FQNNGV. The CDR3 nucleotides are TGTGCCAGCAGCTTACCAGCCAACGAGCAGTACTTC. Amino acids: CASSLPANEQYF. Combining the CDR3 with reference TRBV11-2 and TRBJ2-7 gives the whole variable domain EAGVAQSPRYKIIEKRQSVAFWCNPISGHATLYWYQQILGQGPKLLIQFQNNGVVDDSQLPKDRFSAERLKGVDSTLKIQPAKLEDSAVYLCASSLPANEQYFGPGTRLTVT.

This clonotype was picked up a small number of times. The chain carries TRBV5-1 and TRBJ2-6; D remains ambiguous. This CDR3 has 17 amino acids. CDR1 and CDR2 from the germline V gene are SGHRS and YFSETQ. V was clipped by 2 bases and J by 0 bases, with 12 bases between them. The CDR3 DNA sequence: TGCGCCAGCAGCTTTAATATTGATAGCTCTGGGGCCAACGTCCTGACTTTC. The encoded protein is CASSFNIDSSGANVLTF.

This clonotype was seen ten or more times. The V call is TRBV28, the J call TRBJ2-5; D gene ambiguous. Between the trimmed V and J ends, which lost 1 base and 4 bases, there was a span of 10 bases. CDR3 length equals 14 residues. Germline assignment: CDR1 MDHEN and CDR2 SYDVKM. The CDR3 nucleotides read TGTGCCAGCAGTTTATCCACCCCACGAGAGACCCAGTACTTC. Protein sequence: CASSLSTPRETQYF.

Remarks on this clonotype: One end of the junction fails to match germline, which may point to a read error. This rearrangement joins TRBV7-9 to TRBJ1-1, with 7 nucleotides matching TRBD1. CDR1 is SEHNR and CDR2 is FQNEAQ in the germline V gene (reference sequence). The CDR3 runs 12 residues. DNA for the CDR3: TGTGCCAGCAACACGGGACAGATTGAAACTTTCTTT. Translating it yields CASNTGQIETFF.

In its sample, this clonotype was seen many times. The rearrangement joins TRBV6-1 to TRBJ1-1, with 7 positions matching TRBD1. Germline V CDR1 and CDR2: MNHNS, SASEGT. The CDR3 length is 12 residues. Trimming took 5 bases from V and 7 from J; bases not matched to a gene: 4. The CDR3 coding sequence is TGTGCCAGCAGTTGGGACAGCTATGAAGCTTTCTTT. Translated: CASSWDSYEAFF.

This clonotype has ten or more counts. The gene calls are TRBV12-3 or TRBV12-4 and TRBJ1-4; a weak D match, TRBD1 (6 bases). The V end was cut by 3 bases, the J end by 4 bases, with 12 bases between. This CDR3 contains 15 residues. The CDR3 DNA follows: TGTGCCAGCAGTTTGTCAGGACAGCATAATGAAAAACTGTTTTTT. Protein product: CASSLSGQHNEKLFF.

The chain uses TRBV4-2 and TRBJ1-1; 9 bases match TRBD1. Unmatched junction bases numbered 9, after V lost 0 bases and J lost 7 bases. The CDR3 contains 16 residues. Germline V gene data show CDR1 as LGHNA and CDR2 as YNFKEQ. The CDR3 coding sequence is TGTGCCAGCAGCCAAGATGTTGGGACAGGGAAGGATGAAGCTTTCTTT. Translation: CASSQDVGTGKDEAFF.

This clonotype showed up many times. The chain combines TRBV5-1 with TRBJ2-7; weak D call: TRBD2 (6 bases). CDR1 SGHRS and CDR2 YFSETQ come from the germline V gene. Trimming left V 0 bases short and J 3 bases short, with 22 bases between. This CDR3 has 18 amino acids. In DNA, the CDR3 is TGCGCCAGCAGCTTGGCCGGGGAGGTGATGGGGCAGCTCTACGAGCAGTACTTC. Its translation: CASSLAGEVMGQLYEQYF.

The genes are TRBV28 and TRBJ1-1; no clear D. The CDR3 sequence is 15 residues long. V dropped 2 bases and J dropped 2 bases, with 12 bases sitting between them. The germline V gene has CDR1 MDHEN and CDR2 SYDVKM. The CDR3 DNA reads as TGTGCCAGCAGTTTAGCAGTGGCAGGAAACACTGAAGCTTTCTTT. As protein: CASSLAVAGNTEAFF.

The chain links TRBV4-2 to TRBJ1-5, with a weak D call TRBD1 (5 bases). The germline gives CDR1 LGHNA, CDR2 YNFKEQ. The CDR3 is 16 residues long. Trimming left V 0 bases short and J 7 bases short, with 16 bases between. Here the CDR3 reads CASSQDGGQGNQPQHF. The CDR3 DNA reads as TGTGCCAGCAGCCAAGATGGGGGTCAGGGAAACCAGCCCCAGCATTTT.

In its sample, this clonotype was seen a few times. The chain employs TRBV7-9 and TRBJ1-4; TRBD1 matches at 7 bases. The CDR3 runs to 13 residues. Germline CDR1 reads SEHNR; CDR2 reads FQNEAQ (reference sequence). With 4 bases clipped from V and 11 bases from J, the junction kept 7 bases outside the gene matches. The CDR3 sequence is CASSSSGGWKLFF. In DNA, the CDR3 is TGTGCCAGCAGCTCCTCAGGGGGATGGAAACTGTTTTTT.